The clone carrying this TCR beta chain was counted a few times. Only in-frame clones appear in the TCRdb table, and some are missing; sequencing was by immunoSEQ multiplex PCR. The table shows around 390,000 clones, with approximately 90% occurring only once. The CDR3 spans 16 residues. From germline, CDR1 is KGHSH and CDR2 LQKENI. The ends were cut back, 0 bases at V and 9 bases at J, with 15 bases in the middle. This sample is part of a study of blood T cell repertoires in COVID-19. The chain recombines TRBV18 with TRBJ1-6; a weak D match, TRBD1 (6 bases). Sequencing was done on a sample of PBMCs or T cells enriched from blood (not recorded which). This receptor was taken from a woman aged 50 to 60 who had recovered from COVID-19. CDR3 sequence (DNA): TGTGCCAGCTCACCACCGAACAGGGCCCCATCTTCACCCCTCCACTTT. This translates into CASSPPNRAPSSPLHF.